These T cell receptor beta chains were read from a single sample in a study of T cells in Graves' hyperthyroidism and ophthalmopathy. TCRdb called the multiplex PCR reads again in MiXCR, with one record for every CDR3 protein. The sample has some 770,000 distinct CDR3 sequences, about 15% seen once. Sequenced sample: blood. These receptors originate from a man younger than 30 with Graves' hyperthyroidism. Both conserved end residues are part of each CDR3. D genes are given only for firm matches. Clone size is shown for a subset of rows, as once, few, many or a class of expanded clone.

>.|TRBV20-1|many|TRBJ2-1
CSASRNTYNEQFF
TGCAGTGCTAGTCGGAACACCTACAATGAGCAGTTCTTC
>.|TRBV2|many|TRBJ2-1
CASSPTVVSYNEQFF
TGTGCCAGCAGCCCGACAGTAGTCTCCTACAATGAGCAGTTCTTC
>.|TRBV11-2|few|TRBJ1-3
CASSLAPGGRFSGNTIYF
TGTGCCAGCAGCTTAGCTCCGGGGGGGCGCTTCTCTGGAAACACCATATATTTT
>TRBD1|TRBV28|many|TRBJ2-7
CASTRETGVSYEQYF
TGTGCCAGCACTCGGGAGACAGGGGTCTCCTACGAGCAGTACTTC
>.|TRBV28|many|TRBJ2-4
CASSLDTAAKNIQYF
TGTGCCAGCAGTTTGGACACCGCGGCCAAAAACATTCAGTACTTC
>.|TRBV7-3|many|TRBJ2-4
CASSLNARDIQYF
TGTGCCAGCAGCTTAAACGCACGGGACATTCAGTACTTC
>.|TRBV6-2/TRBV6-3|.|TRBJ2-2
CASSYFYRDPLFF
TGTGCCAGCAGTTACTTTTACAGGGACCCACTGTTTTTT
>.|TRBV10-3|few|TRBJ2-7
CAISHTGYEQYF
TGTGCCATCAGTCACACAGGGTACGAGCAGTACTTC
>.|TRBV3-1|.|TRBJ2-7
CASSQGSQRPVTYEQYF
TGTGCCAGCAGCCAAGGGTCTCAGAGGCCGGTTACCTACGAGCAGTACTTC
>TRBD2|TRBV10-2|.|TRBJ2-3
CASSALGGADTQYF
TGCGCCAGCAGCGCCCTCGGGGGGGCAGATACGCAGTATTTT
>.|TRBV7-9|few|TRBJ2-3
CASSFPGHLSGDTQYF
TGTGCCAGCAGCTTTCCGGGACACCTCTCTGGAGATACGCAGTATTTT
>.|TRBV20-1|many|TRBJ2-1
CSARDPDENNEQFF
TGCAGTGCTAGAGATCCTGACGAAAACAATGAGCAGTTCTTC
>TRBD1|TRBV29-1|many|TRBJ2-1
CSSGQDLDEQFF
TGCAGCTCCGGACAGGATCTCGATGAGCAGTTCTTC
>TRBD1|TRBV19|few|TRBJ1-5
CASSKYRGSNQPQHF
TGTGCCAGTAGTAAGTACAGGGGTAGCAATCAGCCCCAGCATTTT
>TRBD1|TRBV18|many|TRBJ2-2
CASSRWDRDTGELFF
TGTGCCAGCTCACGTTGGGACAGGGACACCGGGGAGCTGTTTTTT
>.|TRBV7-9|many|TRBJ1-6
CASSHPDSPLHF
TGTGCCAGCAGCCACCCTGATTCACCCCTCCACTTT
>TRBD1|TRBV18|.|TRBJ2-1
CASSPGTGGENEQFF
TGTGCCAGCTCACCTGGGACAGGGGGCGAAAATGAGCAGTTCTTC
>TRBD2|TRBV20-1|.|TRBJ2-1
CSANGLVGEQFF
TGCAGTGCTAACGGACTAGTAGGTGAGCAGTTCTTC
>TRBD2|TRBV28|many|TRBJ2-3
CASRGTQRGDTQYF
TGTGCCAGCAGGGGGACCCAGCGGGGAGATACGCAGTATTTT
>.|TRBV4-1|.|TRBJ2-7
CASSQYHQREQYF
TGCGCCAGCAGCCAATACCACCAACGCGAGCAGTACTTC
>.|TRBV9|few|TRBJ2-3
CASSGLYGTDTQYF
TGTGCCAGCAGCGGACTGTACGGCACAGATACGCAGTATTTT
>TRBD2|TRBV6-2/TRBV6-3|many|TRBJ2-1
CASSYLRTSGSYNEQFF
TGTGCCAGCAGTTACCTTCGGACTAGCGGGAGCTACAATGAGCAGTTCTTC